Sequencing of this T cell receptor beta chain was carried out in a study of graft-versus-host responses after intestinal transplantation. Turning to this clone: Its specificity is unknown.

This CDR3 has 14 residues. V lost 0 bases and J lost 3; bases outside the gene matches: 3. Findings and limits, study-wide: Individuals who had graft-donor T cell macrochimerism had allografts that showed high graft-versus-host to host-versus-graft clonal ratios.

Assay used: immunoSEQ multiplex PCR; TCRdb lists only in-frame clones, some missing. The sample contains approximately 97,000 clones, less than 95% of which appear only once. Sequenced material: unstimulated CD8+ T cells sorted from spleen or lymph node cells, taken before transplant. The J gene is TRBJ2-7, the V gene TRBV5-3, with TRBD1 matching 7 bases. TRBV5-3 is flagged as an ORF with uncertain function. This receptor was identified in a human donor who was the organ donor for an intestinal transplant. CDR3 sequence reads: CARSLGDSVYEQYF. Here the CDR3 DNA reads TGTGCCAGAAGCTTGGGGGACAGTGTCTACGAGCAGTACTTC.